This note documents a single T cell receptor beta chain sequence. No cognate antigen has been identified for it. Nothing much larger sits one base from this clone, and base qualities are not available. The sample comes from a study of blood T cell repertoires in COVID-19 (dated by TCRdb to the early 2020s). Looking at the study overall: Samples from collaborators originated in the United States, Italy and Spain and spanned both the acute and convalescent phases of COVID-19. The samples were drawn from two sources: the first 160 participants of the ongoing ImmuneRACE study, and 1,200 or so subjects contributed by 6 global collaborators. HLA class I and class II types, where available, came from metadata supplied by the sample provider rather than from assay-based typing. The sample metadata nearly always contained a de-identified subject ID, COVID-19 status, age in years and sex. The material from the prospective study consisted of cDNA or gDNA derived from T cells, B-cell-depleted T cells, or PBMCs. The repertoires were released in a freely available public database intended as a resource for research on the immune response to SARS-CoV-2. Deeply sampled blood TCRbeta repertoires from subjects exposed to, actively infected with, or recovered from COVID-19 were included in the dataset. Overall study outcomes, separate from this receptor: How much clinical and demographic metadata was included differed by source and by participant, and the metadata was provided uncurated.

The collaborating institutions used their own protocols to collect whole blood in K2EDTA tubes. For TCRbeta analysis, collaborator samples were shipped as frozen whole blood, as isolated PBMCs, or as DNA extracted from either sample type. The immunoSEQ Assay, a bias-controlled multiplex PCR, was used to amplify TCRbeta CDR3 regions from genomic DNA. In the original analysis: The number of nucleated cells in each sample was estimated from the amplification of reference gene primers within the assay. Sequence reads were collapsed and filtered to measure the absolute abundance of every unique TCRbeta CDR3 rearrangement. Productive Simpson clonality was computed per sample as the square root of Simpson's diversity index over productive rearrangements. Not all clones reach the TCRdb copy of this immuneACCESS table, which keeps in-frame sequences only. Checked studies attribute under half of the gap to unresolved V genes and leave the rest unexplained. The V and J calls and clone size come from that table; D and trimming were worked out from the DNA. For this sample the table gives approximately 90,000 clones, of which about 91% were detected only once. The ten most abundant clones make up around 0.47% of the sample.

CDR1 SGHNT and CDR2 YYREEE are derived from the germline V gene (reference sequence). V is pruned by 4 bases and J by 4 bases, leaving 8 bases of the junction without a gene match. The CDR3, from cysteine to phenylalanine, totals 14 residues. Here the CDR3 DNA is all that survives: 42 bases in frame from base 1. The chain was built from TRBV5-4 and TRBJ2-7, with 7 central nucleotides matching TRBD2. Sequences were obtained from peripheral blood. This sequence originates from a man between 60 and 75 years old with acute or convalescent COVID-19. Here is the DNA: TGTGCCAGCAGCCTGGGAGGGTTAAAATACGAGCAGTACTTC. Translated, this is CASSLGGLKYEQYF.